This T cell receptor beta chain was sequenced during a study of vaccination effects on CD4 cells after COVID-19. Study results and caveats: Pronounced clonal contraction occurred in clones induced by infection and by vaccine late after vaccination.

From germline, CDR1 is SGHRS and CDR2 YFSETQ. The V and J ends lost 2 bases and 0 bases respectively, with 8 bases between them. This CDR3 region has 15 residues. This clone has just a few counts. No antigen is known for it. The data were produced by immunoSEQ multiplex PCR, yet TCRdb's version contains in-frame clones alone and is incomplete. The sample carries approximately 74,000 clones, 60% to 80% recorded once. Sequencing was preceded by expansion of antigen-specific CD4+ T cells with viral peptide pools in the ViraFEST assay. Once cultured for approximately ten days, the cells underwent separation to obtain CD4+ T cells. Every participant took two doses of the BNT162b2 or mRNA-1273 vaccine. The vaccine recipients had no prior SARS-CoV-2 infection, with negative nucleocapsid antibodies. IL-2 at 9.5 to 10 IU/ml and peptides at approximately 9.5 ug/ml were added to cultured PBMC, approximately 1.9 million per well. Half of the medium was exchanged for IL-2 medium on both days 3 and 7.

The sequence was collected from a human donor who received a COVID-19 vaccine. The specimen comprised CD4+ T cells from PBMCs cultured with HCoV-OC43 spike peptides, sampled after COVID-19 vaccination. Subset noted: HCoV-OC43 spike overlapping peptide pool stimulation. The chain joins TRBV5-1 to TRBJ2-2; possibly TRBD1 for D (5 bases). For the CDR3, the DNA is TGCGCCAGCAGCTTCGGCAGGGCGAACACCGGGGAGCTGTTTTTT. This gives the protein CASSFGRANTGELFF. The full variable domain, completed using reference TRBV5-1 and TRBJ2-2, is KAGVTQTPRYLIKTRGQQVTLSCSPISGHRSVSWYQQTPGQGLQFLFEYFSETQRNKGNFPGRFSGRQFSNSRSEMNVSTLELGDSALYLCASSFGRANTGELFFGEGSRLTVL.